Listed here are 28 T cell receptor beta chains from one sample, sequenced in a study of blood T cell repertoires in COVID-19. Sequencing used immunoSEQ multiplex PCR; TCRdb keeps in-frame clones, though not all of them. The sample consists of 100,000 to 150,000 clones, around 87% of them appearing once. The sequenced sample consisted of peripheral blood. Receptors were obtained from a man aged 45-65 years with acute or convalescent COVID-19.

The chain uses TRBV29-1 and TRBJ1-2; D might be TRBD1 (5 bases). Trimming removed 6 bases at V and 2 bases at J, with 13 bases between. The CDR3 length is 13 residues. From germline, CDR1 is SQVTM and CDR2 ANQGSEA. The CDR3 here is CSVPFGGNYGYTF. The CDR3 region has the DNA TGCAGCGTCCCATTTGGGGGGAACTATGGCTACACCTTC.

The V gene is TRBV6-5, the J gene TRBJ2-3, with 12 bases lining up with TRBD2. CDR1 and CDR2 (germline): MNHEY, SVGAGI. J gave up 7 bases and V 5 bases, and 7 bases lay outside the gene matches. There are 15 residues in the CDR3. CDR3 sequence reads: CASSNLAGGRNTQYF. Here the CDR3 DNA reads TGTGCCAGCAGTAACCTAGCGGGAGGGCGCAATACGCAGTATTTT.

The V call is TRBV20-1, the J call TRBJ2-3, with no clear D. This CDR3 has 11 amino acids. Per the germline V gene, CDR1 is DFQATT and CDR2 is SNEGSKA (reference sequence). Trimming took off 5 bases at V and 4 bases at J, with 7 bases between the two ends. Here the CDR3 DNA reads TGCAGTGCTCCCTATCCAGATACGCAGTATTTT. As protein: CSAPYPDTQYF.

The chain links TRBV30 to TRBJ1-6; no clear D gene. V lost 0 bases and J 8 bases, leaving 8 bases between the germline ends. The germline CDR1 and CDR2 sequences are GTSNPN and SVGIG (reference sequence). This CDR3 is 13 amino acids long. CDR3 residues: CAWSVDRDSPLHF. The CDR3 DNA reads as TGTGCCTGGAGTGTAGATCGAGATTCACCCCTCCACTTT.

This chain connects TRBV11-3 to TRBJ2-3; tentative D call: TRBD2 (6 bases). The length of the CDR3 is 15 residues. Trimming left V 0 bases short and J 3 bases short, with 10 bases between. The germline V gene has CDR1 SGHNT and CDR2 YENEEA. The CDR3 nucleotides read TGTGCCAGCAGCTTAGATGCTGGGAGGACAGATACGCAGTATTTT. It is translated as CASSLDAGRTDTQYF.

This clone was seen just once. V gene TRBV9 combines with J gene TRBJ1-3; no clear D. Between the trimmed V and J ends, which lost 3 bases and 4 bases, there was a span of 11 bases. The length of the CDR3 is 14 residues. Germline V gene sequence: CDR1 SGDLS, CDR2 YYNGEE. CDR3 protein: CASSGVLSGNTIYF. In nucleotides, the CDR3 is TGTGCCAGCAGCGGAGTGCTCTCCGGAAACACCATATATTTT.

This chain joins TRBV6-5 and TRBJ1-5; D unclear. This CDR3 comprises 13 residues. The V gene's germline CDR1 is MNHEY and CDR2 SVGAGI. Trimming pared 6 bases from V and 4 bases from J, leaving 10 bases between. For the CDR3, the DNA is TGTGCCAGCAGCCGAGCGGGGAATCAGCCCCAGCATTTT. This translates into CASSRAGNQPQHF.

The chain links TRBV10-2 to TRBJ2-7; no firm D call. Between the trimmed V and J ends, which lost 6 bases and 3 bases, there was a span of 6 bases. CDR3 length equals 11 residues. The germline V gene has CDR1 WSHSY and CDR2 SAAADI. This chain's CDR3 is CASSPNYEQYF. In nucleotides, the CDR3 is TGCGCCAGCAGCCCTAACTACGAGCAGTACTTC.

V and J are TRBV19 and TRBJ2-4, with a tentative D call TRBD1 (5 bases). Germline V gene lookup returns CDR1 LNHDA and CDR2 SQIVND (reference sequence). V lost 8 bases to trimming and J lost 1 base, with 9 bases between them. This CDR3 has 13 amino acids. CDR3 nucleotides: TGTGCCAGTCAGGGTATGGCCAAAAACATTCAGTACTTC. Amino acid sequence: CASQGMAKNIQYF.

The chain has TRBV7-2 and TRBJ2-1, with 7 bases aligning to TRBD2. V dropped 5 bases and J dropped 4; count of bases not matched to a gene: 11. Germline CDR1 is SGHTA and CDR2 is FQGNSA. The CDR3 runs 16 residues. The CDR3 DNA reads as TGTGCCAGCAGCCGGGCGGTAGGCGGGGGATACAATGAGCAGTTCTTC. It codes for CASSRAVGGGYNEQFF.

The rearrangement uses TRBV25-1 and TRBJ1-1; D possibly corresponds to TRBD1 (5 bases). V lost 0 bases, J lost 5 bases, and 10 bases lay in between. Germline V gene sequence: CDR1 MGHDK, CDR2 SYGVNS. CDR3 length: 14 amino acids. CDR3 nucleotides: TGTGCCAGCAGTGAATATATGGGGGGGACTGAAGCTTTCTTT. This codes for CASSEYMGGTEAFF.

The V call is TRBV11-3, the J call TRBJ2-3; 7 bases line up with TRBD2. Germline V lookup: CDR1 SGHNT, CDR2 YENEEA. The CDR3 spans 16 residues. The V and J ends lost 1 base and 0 bases, in that order; junction bases with no gene match: 4. DNA of the CDR3: TGTGCCAGCAGCTTAGCGGCGGGGGTGAGCACAGATACGCAGTATTTT. Translation gives CASSLAAGVSTDTQYF.

The chain employs TRBV12-3 or TRBV12-4 and TRBJ1-2; 8 nucleotides agree with TRBD1. The CDR3 covers 12 residues. V was pared by 6 bases and J by 8 bases, with 5 bases of the junction left unmatched. The CDR3 region is CASSDRGRGYTF. For the CDR3, the DNA is TGTGCCAGCAGCGACAGGGGCCGAGGCTACACCTTC.

In its sample, this clone was seen once. The chain uses TRBV15 and TRBJ1-3; 7 bases agree with TRBD1. Looked up from germline, CDR1 is LNHNV and CDR2 is YYDKDF (reference sequence). The CDR3 runs to 17 residues. V was clipped by 0 bases and J by 2 bases; unmatched bases: 7. The CDR3 is CATSREAAGTAGNTIYF. For the CDR3, the DNA is TGTGCCACCAGCAGAGAGGCCGCCGGGACAGCTGGAAACACCATATATTTT.

V usage is TRBV2 and J usage is TRBJ2-1; D possibly corresponds to TRBD2 (6 bases). CDR3 size: 15 residues. Per the germline V gene, CDR1 is SNHLY and CDR2 is FYNNEI. V lost 5 bases and J lost 9, with 20 bases in between. The CDR3 DNA follows: TGTGCCAGCAGTCTCTTTACCCCTGGAGGGCCTGAGCAGTTCTTC. It yields the protein CASSLFTPGGPEQFF.

V usage is TRBV6-4 and J usage is TRBJ2-7; D perhaps matches TRBD2 (6 bases). The CDR3 length is 14 residues. CDR1 is MRHNA, CDR2 SNTAGT, per germline. V gave up 4 bases and J gave up 2 bases, with 12 bases separating them. The CDR3 spells CASSVQAGAYEQYF. The CDR3, as DNA: TGTGCCAGCAGTGTCCAAGCGGGCGCCTACGAGCAGTACTTC.

This rearrangement joins TRBV2 to TRBJ1-2; 7 positions agree with TRBD1. Losses at the gene ends were 6 bases for V and 4 bases for J; bases not matched to a gene: 8. Per germline, CDR1 SNHLY and CDR2 FYNNEI. This CDR3 is built from 14 residues. The CDR3 nucleotides are TGTGCCAGCAGATCGACAGGGTTTAGCTATGGCTACACCTTC. It translates to CASRSTGFSYGYTF.

The gene calls are TRBV10-1 and TRBJ2-2; 9 bases are shared with TRBD2. Germline-derived CDR1 and CDR2 are WNHNN and SYGVQD (reference sequence). V gave up 0 bases and J gave up 5 bases; unmatched junction bases: 7. CDR3 length equals 17 residues. The DNA for the CDR3 is TGCGCCAGCAGTGAGTCGCGAGCGGGAGGTCGGACCGGGGAGCTGTTTTTT. Translated, it gives CASSESRAGGRTGELFF.

The chain combines TRBV5-6 with TRBJ1-3, with 7 nucleotides matching TRBD1. From germline, CDR1 is SGHDT and CDR2 YYEEEE. The CDR3 consists of 16 residues. After removal of 1 base from V and 0 bases from J, the junction contained 4 bases not matched to a gene. The CDR3 sequence is CASSLLTGNSGNTIYF. In nucleotides, the CDR3 is TGTGCCAGCAGCTTGTTGACAGGGAACTCTGGAAACACCATATATTTT.

Written as DNA, the CDR3 is TGCGCCAGCAGCCAAGATAGTATGGACAGAACCTACGAGCAGTACTTC. Translating gives CASSQDSMDRTYEQYF. The genes are TRBV4-3 and TRBJ2-7, with D maybe TRBD1 (6 bases). The CDR3 is made up of 16 amino acids. V was pared by 0 bases and J by 2 bases, with 14 bases between. CDR1 LGHNA and CDR2 YSLEER come from the germline V gene.

CDR3 coding DNA: TGTGCTAGTGGTTTGGGCACTAGCGGCTTTGGGACAGATACGCAGTATTTT. The encoded protein is CASGLGTSGFGTDTQYF. V and J are TRBV12-5 and TRBJ2-3; 8 bases are shared with TRBD2. Germline V CDR1 and CDR2: LGHNT, FRNRAP. J gave up 3 bases and V 1 base, and 9 bases lay outside the gene matches. This CDR3 contains 17 residues. The full variable domain, its missing parts supplied by reference TRBV12-5 and TRBJ2-3, is DARVTQTPRHKVTEMGQEVTMRCQPILGHNTVFWYRQTMMQGLELLAYFRNRAPLDDSGMPKDRFSAEMPDATLATLKIQPSEPRDSAVYFCASGLGTSGFGTDTQYFGPGTRLTVL.

This clone is classed as medium-sized. The rearrangement links TRBV10-3 to TRBJ2-3; TRBD2 aligns across 9 bases. This CDR3 has 23 residues. Germline-derived CDR1 and CDR2 are ENHRY and SYGVKD. J lost 2 bases, V lost 3 bases, and 27 bases had no gene match. The CDR3 reads CAISDWAGGLAGVRSVVTDTQYF. CDR3 nucleotides: TGTGCCATCAGTGACTGGGCAGGGGGTTTAGCGGGAGTCCGATCCGTTGTCACAGATACGCAGTATTTT.

This chain uses TRBV19 with TRBJ1-3, with a possible D match to TRBD1 (6 bases). The V gene's germline CDR1 is LNHDA and CDR2 SQIVND (reference sequence). This CDR3 spans 14 amino acids. Deletions cut 3 bases from V and 3 bases from J, with 9 bases between. The CDR3 sequence is CASSIGGRGNTIYF. CDR3 bases: TGTGCCAGTAGTATTGGGGGCCGTGGAAACACCATATATTTT.

The chain carries TRBV28 and TRBJ2-1; 10 bases align to TRBD1. This CDR3 is built from 15 residues. Germline V gene sequence: CDR1 MDHEN, CDR2 SYDVKM. The junction had 3 bases not matched to a gene; V was cut back by 5 bases and J by 2 bases. The CDR3 is CASSRTGGTYNEQFF. CDR3 coding DNA: TGTGCCAGCAGTCGGACAGGGGGAACCTACAATGAGCAGTTCTTC.

The chain recombines TRBV27 with TRBJ2-1; D possibly corresponds to TRBD1 (6 bases). V was clipped by 3 bases and J by 0 bases, with 15 bases between them. The CDR3 covers 17 residues. Germline V gene lookup returns CDR1 MNHEY and CDR2 SMNVEV (reference sequence). DNA of the CDR3: TGTGCCAGCAGTTTTGGGGAACAGGGCTCCTCCTACAATGAGCAGTTCTTC. Its translation: CASSFGEQGSSYNEQFF.

The chain carries TRBV28 and TRBJ1-4; tentatively, D is TRBD1 (6 bases). The CDR3 runs to 15 residues. The germline CDR1 and CDR2 sequences are MDHEN and SYDVKM. Trimming shortened V by 6 bases and J by 7 bases, and 18 bases separated the two germline ends. The chain's CDR3 is CASRPGQTFGEKLFF. The CDR3 coding sequence is TGTGCCAGCAGACCCGGACAGACATTTGGTGAAAAACTGTTTTTT. Together with reference TRBV28 and TRBJ1-4, the CDR3 gives the full variable domain: DVKVTQSSRYLVKRTGEKVFLECVQDMDHENMFWYRQDPGLGLRLIYFSYDVKMKEKGDIPEGYSVSREKKERFSLILESASTNQTSMYLCASRPGQTFGEKLFFGSGTQLSVL.

The chain employs TRBV7-8 and TRBJ1-4; 9 bases are a match to TRBD1. From germline, CDR1 is SGHVS and CDR2 FQNEAQ. After removal of 4 bases from V and 7 bases from J, the junction contained 7 bases not matched to a gene. This CDR3 region has 15 residues. CDR3 sequence: CASSSSQGALEKLFF. The CDR3 DNA is TGTGCCAGCAGCTCCTCACAGGGGGCGCTTGAAAAACTGTTTTTT. Full variable domain (remainder filled in from reference TRBV7-8 and TRBJ1-4): GAGVSQSPRYKVAKRGQDVALRCDPISGHVSLFWYQQALGQGPEFLTYFQNEAQLDKSGLPSDRFFAERPEGSVSTLKIQRTQQEDSAVYLCASSSSQGALEKLFFGSGTQLSVL.

The chain links TRBV29-1 to TRBJ2-2, with a weak D call TRBD1 (6 bases). CDR1 and CDR2 (germline): SQVTM, ANQGSEA. This CDR3 comprises 12 residues. Trimming left V 5 bases short and J 6 bases short, with 10 bases between. CDR3 residues: CSVPQGPGELFF. The CDR3 DNA reads as TGCAGCGTTCCACAGGGTCCCGGGGAGCTGTTTTTT.